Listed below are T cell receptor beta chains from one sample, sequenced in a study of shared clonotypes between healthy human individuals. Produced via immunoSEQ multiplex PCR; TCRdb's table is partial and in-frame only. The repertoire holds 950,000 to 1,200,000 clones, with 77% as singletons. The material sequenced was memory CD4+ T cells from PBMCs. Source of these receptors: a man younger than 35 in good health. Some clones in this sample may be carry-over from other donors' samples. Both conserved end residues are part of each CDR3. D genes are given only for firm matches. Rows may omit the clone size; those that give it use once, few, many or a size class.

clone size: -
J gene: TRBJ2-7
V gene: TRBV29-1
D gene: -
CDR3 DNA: TGCAGCGTTGATTTAGGGGGCGAGCAGTACTTC
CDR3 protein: CSVDLGGEQYF

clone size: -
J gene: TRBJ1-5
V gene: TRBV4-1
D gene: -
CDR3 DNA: TGCGCCAGCAGCCAAGGGGCCGCGTCGGGTAGCAATCAGCCCCAGCATTTT
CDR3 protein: CASSQGAASGSNQPQHF

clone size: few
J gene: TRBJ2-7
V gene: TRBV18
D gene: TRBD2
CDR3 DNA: TGTGCCAGCTCACCACCGAGGCTAGCGGGAGGAGGGGAGCAGTACTTC
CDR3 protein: CASSPPRLAGGGEQYF

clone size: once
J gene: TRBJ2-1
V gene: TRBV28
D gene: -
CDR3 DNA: TGTGCCAGCGTCCTCGGGGCAGTCAATGAGCAGTTCTTC
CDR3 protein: CASVLGAVNEQFF

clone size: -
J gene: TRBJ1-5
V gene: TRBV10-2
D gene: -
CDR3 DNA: TGCGCCAGCAGTGAGTCGCAGGGGATTCAGCCCCAGCATTTT
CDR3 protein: CASSESQGIQPQHF

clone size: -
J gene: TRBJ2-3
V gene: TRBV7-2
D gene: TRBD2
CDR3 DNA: TGTGCCAGCAGCTCCCTAGCGGGGGGAGAGGGGACGCAGTATTTT
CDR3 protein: CASSSLAGGEGTQYF

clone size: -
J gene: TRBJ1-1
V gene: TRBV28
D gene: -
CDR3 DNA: TGTGCCAGCAGTTTGAATGGGGAAGGGGTGATGAACACTGAAGCTTTCTTT
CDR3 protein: CASSLNGEGVMNTEAFF

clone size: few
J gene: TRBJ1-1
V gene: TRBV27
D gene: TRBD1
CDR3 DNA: TGTGCCAGCAGTTTATCCCGACAGGGGGGACGTGGCACTGAAGCTTTCTTT
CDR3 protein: CASSLSRQGGRGTEAFF

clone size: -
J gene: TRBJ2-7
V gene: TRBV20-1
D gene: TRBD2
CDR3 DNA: TGCAGTGCTATACCGGGGGGCGAGCAGTACTTC
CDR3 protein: CSAIPGGEQYF

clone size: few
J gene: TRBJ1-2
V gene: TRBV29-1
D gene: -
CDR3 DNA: TGCAGCGTTGACAGGCTGGGGGACTATGGCTACACCTTC
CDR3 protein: CSVDRLGDYGYTF

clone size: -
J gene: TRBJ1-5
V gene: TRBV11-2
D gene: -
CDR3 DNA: TGTGCCAGCAGCTTAGGTTCAGGGGCGGTCGGTCAGCCCCAGCATTTT
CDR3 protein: CASSLGSGAVGQPQHF

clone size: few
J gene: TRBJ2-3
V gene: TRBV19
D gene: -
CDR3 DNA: TGTGCCAGTAAAACACAGGGTGGCACAGATACGCAGTATTTT
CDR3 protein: CASKTQGGTDTQYF

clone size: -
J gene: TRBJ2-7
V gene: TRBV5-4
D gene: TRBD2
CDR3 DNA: TGTGCCAGCAGCTCAATCGGACTAGCGGCTAACTACGAGCAGTACTTC
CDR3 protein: CASSSIGLAANYEQYF

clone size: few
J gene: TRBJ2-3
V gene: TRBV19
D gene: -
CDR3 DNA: TGTGCCAGTACCCCCCTCGGACAGTCCTCACGCACAGATACGCAGTATTTT
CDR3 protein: CASTPLGQSSRTDTQYF

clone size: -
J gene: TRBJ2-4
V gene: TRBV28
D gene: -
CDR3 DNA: TGTGCCAGCAGACCGAACAAAAACATTCAGTACTTC
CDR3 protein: CASRPNKNIQYF

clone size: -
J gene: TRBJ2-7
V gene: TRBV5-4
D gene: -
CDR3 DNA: TGTGCCAGCAGCCAGACTAGAGGCTCGGGCTACGAGCAGTACTTC
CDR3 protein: CASSQTRGSGYEQYF

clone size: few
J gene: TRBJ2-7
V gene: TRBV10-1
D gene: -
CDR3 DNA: TGCGCCAGCAGCGTAGAAGGACTTCTAGGGCAGTACTTC
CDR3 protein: CASSVEGLLGQYF

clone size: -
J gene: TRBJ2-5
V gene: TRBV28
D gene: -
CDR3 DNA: TGTGCCAGCAGTTCTGGCGGGAACCAAGAGACCCAGTACTTC
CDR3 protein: CASSSGGNQETQYF

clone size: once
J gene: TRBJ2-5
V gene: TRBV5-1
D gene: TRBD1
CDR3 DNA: TGCGCCAGCAGCTGGGAAGGGGGACAGGGGACCCAGTACTTC
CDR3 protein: CASSWEGGQGTQYF

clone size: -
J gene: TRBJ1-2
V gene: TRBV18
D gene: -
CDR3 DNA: TGTGCCAGCTCACCTTTATTTACCGGACGGAAGCGTACCTATGGCTACACCTTC
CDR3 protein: CASSPLFTGRKRTYGYTF

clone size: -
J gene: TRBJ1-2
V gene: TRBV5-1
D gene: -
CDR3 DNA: TGCGCCAGCAGCATCGGTGCTAACTATGGCTACACCTTC
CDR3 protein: CASSIGANYGYTF

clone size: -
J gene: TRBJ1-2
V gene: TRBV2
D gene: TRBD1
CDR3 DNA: TGTGCCAGCAGATCAGGGACAGGGGGAGGTGGCTACACCTTC
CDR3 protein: CASRSGTGGGGYTF

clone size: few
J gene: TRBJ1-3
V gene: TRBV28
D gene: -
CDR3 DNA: TGTGCCAGCAGTCCCGCGAGTAGGGACATTGCTGGAAACACCATATATTTT
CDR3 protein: CASSPASRDIAGNTIYF

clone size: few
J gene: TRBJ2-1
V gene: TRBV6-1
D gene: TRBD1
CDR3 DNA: TGTGCCAGCAAACTGACAGGGAGCTCCTACAATGAGCAGTTCTTC
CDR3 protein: CASKLTGSSYNEQFF

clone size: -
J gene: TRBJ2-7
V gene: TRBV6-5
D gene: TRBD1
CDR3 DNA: TGTGCCAGCAGTTTCGTTACCGGGACAGCGACCTACGAGCAGTACTTC
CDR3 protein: CASSFVTGTATYEQYF

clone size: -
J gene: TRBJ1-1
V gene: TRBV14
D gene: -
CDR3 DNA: TGTGCCAGCAGCCACGACGGGACGGCGAATCCGGACACTGAAGCTTTCTTT
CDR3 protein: CASSHDGTANPDTEAFF

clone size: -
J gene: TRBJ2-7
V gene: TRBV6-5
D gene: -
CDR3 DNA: TGTGCCAGCAGCGCCTTTGGGGCAGGCGAGCAGTACTTC
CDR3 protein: CASSAFGAGEQYF

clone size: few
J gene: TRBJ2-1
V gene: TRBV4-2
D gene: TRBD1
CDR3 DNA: TGTGCCAGCAGCCAAGGTGGGCAGGGGGCCTACAATGAGCAGTTCTTC
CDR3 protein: CASSQGGQGAYNEQFF

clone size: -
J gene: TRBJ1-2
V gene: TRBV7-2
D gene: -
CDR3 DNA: TGTGCCAGCAGCTTAGGGCGGCTCTCTAACTATGGCTACACCTTC
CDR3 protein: CASSLGRLSNYGYTF

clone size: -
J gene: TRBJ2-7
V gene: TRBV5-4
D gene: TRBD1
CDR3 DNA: TGTGCCAGCAGCCCATATACAGGGGACTACGAGCAGTACTTC
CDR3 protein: CASSPYTGDYEQYF

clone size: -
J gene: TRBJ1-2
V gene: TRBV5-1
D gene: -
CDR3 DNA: TGCGCCAGCAGCTCAAGAGGCAGGGTACATCCGAGCTATGGCTACACCTTC
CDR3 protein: CASSSRGRVHPSYGYTF

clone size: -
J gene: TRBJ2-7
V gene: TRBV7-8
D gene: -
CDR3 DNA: TGTGCCAGCAGCTTAGGCGGCGCCAGGGGATACGAGCAGTACTTC
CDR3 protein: CASSLGGARGYEQYF

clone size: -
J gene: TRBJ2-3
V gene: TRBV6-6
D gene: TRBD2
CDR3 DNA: TGTGCCAGCAGACTAGCGGACCATCACACAGATACGCAGTATTTT
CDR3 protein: CASRLADHHTDTQYF